This T cell receptor (beta chain) was captured in a study of Ad26.COV2.S vaccination and SARS-CoV-2 variants. Study in general: Ad26.COV2.S, an intramuscular injection, was given once or twice 56 days apart.

Germline V lookup: CDR1 ENHRY, CDR2 SYGVKD. The CDR3 has 14 amino acids. V was clipped by 7 bases and J by 6 bases; unmatched bases: 5. Treatment defined: some 20 received Ad26.COV2.S at low or high dose, single or two shots; about five received placebo; per-sample allocation not given. Each sample was drawn 63 days after the first injection (of vaccine or placebo). Sequencing used immunoSEQ multiplex PCR; TCRdb keeps in-frame clones, though not all of them. The sample has roughly 700,000 clones; around 90% are singletons. The source of this sequence is a person between 18 and 65 years old who received the Ad26.COV2.S COVID-19 vaccine or a placebo. Sequenced here: peripheral blood, sampled in a trial of Ad26.COV2.S vaccine versus placebo. The rearrangement uses TRBV10-3 and TRBJ2-2; TRBD1 matches at 10 bases. The CDR3, as DNA: TGTGCCATCACTGGACAGGGGGTGGCCGGGGAGCTGTTTTTT. Protein sequence: CAITGQGVAGELFF.